These 6 T cell receptor beta chains came from one sample sequenced in a study of cytomegalovirus exposure and HLA in healthy donors. PCR was performed using 60 Vbeta and 13 Jbeta primers. Using immunoSEQ multiplex PCR, the repertoire was profiled, and TCRdb retains in-frame clones only, with some absent. The sample comprises some 66,000 clones, roughly 78% of which are singletons, and 9.7% rests with the top ten. Sample: PBMCs. The source of these receptors is a man between 40 and 49 years old in good health and CMV-seronegative.

J is TRBJ2-6 and V is TRBV19; D gene unclear. V lost 4 bases, J lost 0 bases, and 7 bases lay in between. CDR1 and CDR2 from the germline V gene are LNHDA and SQIVND (reference sequence). The CDR3 covers 15 residues. In nucleotides, the CDR3 is TGTGCCAGTAGTAGACAATACTCTGGGGCCAACGTCCTGACTTTC. Translated, it gives CASSRQYSGANVLTF. The variable domain in full, with the rest retrieved from reference TRBV19 and TRBJ2-6, is DGGITQSPKYLFRKEGQNVTLSCEQNLNHDAMYWYRQDPGQGLRLIYYSQIVNDFQKGDIAEGYSVSREKKESFPLTVTSAQKNPTAFYLCASSRQYSGANVLTFGAGSRLTVL.

The chain carries TRBV12-5 and TRBJ2-3; D is ambiguous. The V and J ends lost 7 bases and 2 bases respectively, with 4 bases between them. CDR3 length equals 11 residues. Looked up from germline, CDR1 is LGHNT and CDR2 is FRNRAP. CDR3 DNA sequence: TGTGCTAGTGCCTACACAGATACGCAGTATTTT. It codes for CASAYTDTQYF.

This clone was seen only once. The chain recombines TRBV18 with TRBJ2-5; 7 bases match TRBD2. This CDR3 has 15 amino acids. Germline CDR1 KGHSH, CDR2 LQKENI. V trimming: 3 bases; J trimming: 4 bases; junction bases outside the gene matches: 8. The CDR3 nucleotides read TGTGCCAGCTCACCGCGGGAGAGGGGAGGAGAGACCCAGTACTTC. This translates into CASSPRERGGETQYF.

The CDR3 here is CASSLAILAGMVTGELFF. The CDR3 coding sequence is TGTGCCAGCAGCTTAGCGATCCTAGCGGGGATGGTCACCGGGGAGCTGTTTTTT. The chain links TRBV7-9 to TRBJ2-2; 9 positions agree with TRBD2. CDR1 and CDR2 (germline): SEHNR, FQNEAQ (reference sequence). After removal of 0 bases from V and 4 bases from J, the junction contained 9 bases not matched to a gene. The CDR3 runs to 18 residues.

This chain links TRBV11-3 with TRBJ2-5; D ambiguous. Trimming removed 4 bases from V and 2 bases from J, with 8 bases in between. CDR1 SGHNT and CDR2 YENEEA come from the germline V gene. The CDR3 consists of 13 residues. The CDR3 DNA reads as TGTGCCAGCAGCTCAGAATATCAAGAGACCCAGTACTTC. Amino acid sequence: CASSSEYQETQYF.

This rearrangement joins TRBV7-2 to TRBJ1-2; D remains unclear. The ends were cut back, 0 bases at V and 0 bases at J, with 5 bases in the middle. Germline CDR1 reads SGHTA; CDR2 reads FQGNSA. The CDR3 loop spans 14 amino acids. The chain's CDR3 is CASSLARSNYGYTF. CDR3 bases: TGTGCCAGCAGCTTAGCGCGGTCTAACTATGGCTACACCTTC.